This T cell receptor (beta chain) was recovered during a study of Ad26.COV2.S vaccination and SARS-CoV-2 variants. This CDR3 comprises 16 residues. Trimming stripped 5 bases from V and 6 bases from J, with 19 bases between. CDR1 and CDR2 from the germline V gene are SEHNR and FQNEAQ (reference sequence). Indicated treatment: 15 to 20 received Ad26.COV2.S at low or high dose, single or two shots; about 5 received placebo; per-sample allocation not given. Samples came from day 63 after the first vaccine or placebo injection. Whoever gave the sample was an adult aged 18-55 years in Boston. Assay used: immunoSEQ multiplex PCR; TCRdb lists only in-frame clones, some missing. Of approximately 300,000 clones detected, 85% appear once; the ten largest clones hold roughly 2%.

V is TRBV7-9 and J is TRBJ2-2; D is possibly TRBD2 (6 bases). The sample here was peripheral blood, taken in a trial of Ad26.COV2.S vaccine versus placebo. The sequence was collected from a person between 18 and 60 years old who received the Ad26.COV2.S COVID-19 vaccine or a placebo. The CDR3 reads CASSPISTGVPGELFF. As DNA, the CDR3 is TGTGCCAGCAGCCCGATTTCAACGGGGGTCCCCGGGGAGCTGTTTTTT.